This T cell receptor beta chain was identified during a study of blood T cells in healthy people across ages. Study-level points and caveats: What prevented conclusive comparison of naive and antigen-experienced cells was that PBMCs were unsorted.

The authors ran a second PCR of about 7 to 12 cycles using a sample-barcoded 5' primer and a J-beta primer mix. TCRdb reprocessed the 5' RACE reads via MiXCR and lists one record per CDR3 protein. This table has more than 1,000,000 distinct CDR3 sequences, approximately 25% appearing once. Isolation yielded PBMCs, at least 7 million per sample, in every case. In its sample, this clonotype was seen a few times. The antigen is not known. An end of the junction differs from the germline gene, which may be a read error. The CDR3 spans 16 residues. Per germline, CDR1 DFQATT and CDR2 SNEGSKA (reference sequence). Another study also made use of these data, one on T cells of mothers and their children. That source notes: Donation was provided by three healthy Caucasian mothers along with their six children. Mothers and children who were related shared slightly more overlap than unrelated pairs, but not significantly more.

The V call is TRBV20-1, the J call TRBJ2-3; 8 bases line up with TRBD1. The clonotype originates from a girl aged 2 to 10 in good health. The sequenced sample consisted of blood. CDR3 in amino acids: CGAPWDRKVSTDTQYF. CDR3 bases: TGCGGTGCCCCCTGGGACAGGAAAGTATCCACAGATACGCAGTATTTT.